This passage covers 9 T cell receptor beta chains from one sample sequenced in a study of CD8 T cells in Susac syndrome. RNA amounts of roughly 0.5 to 1 ug underwent reverse transcription with random hexamers. Via MiXCR, TCRdb re-called the immunoSEQ multiplex PCR reads, giving one row per CDR3 protein. The table records approximately 190,000 distinct CDR3 sequences, 85% to 95% of them present only once. The material sequenced was CD8+ T cells from PBMCs. The source is a human donor with Susac syndrome.

The CDR3 coding sequence is TGCAGCGTTCCCCGGGGCCGGCTTAAAGAGCAGTACTTC. Its translation is CSVPRGRLKEQYF. The chain joins TRBV29-1 to TRBJ2-7; D may match TRBD1 or TRBD2 (5 bases each). CDR3 length: 13 amino acids. The V end was cut by 5 bases, the J end by 7 bases, with 18 bases between. Germline lookup yields CDR1 SQVTM and CDR2 ANQGSEA.

The chain links TRBV6-1 to TRBJ1-2, with D tentatively TRBD1 (5 bases). The CDR3 sequence is 12 residues long. From germline, CDR1 is MNHNS and CDR2 SASEGT. V was pared by 10 bases and J by 1 base, with 10 bases between. The chain's CDR3 is CATGTLNYGYTF. The CDR3, as DNA: TGTGCCACCGGGACTCTTAACTATGGCTACACCTTC.

This clonotype has only a few counts. The chain employs TRBV19 and TRBJ2-7; TRBD1 agrees at 7 bases. This CDR3 spans 13 amino acids. The V and J ends lost 4 bases and 3 bases, in that order; junction bases with no gene match: 3. Germline V CDR1 and CDR2: LNHDA, SQIVND (reference sequence). The chain's CDR3 is CASSRDSYYEQYF. The CDR3 DNA reads as TGTGCCAGTAGTAGGGACAGCTACTACGAGCAGTACTTC. The full variable domain, rest sourced from reference TRBV19 and TRBJ2-7, is DGGITQSPKYLFRKEGQNVTLSCEQNLNHDAMYWYRQDPGQGLRLIYYSQIVNDFQKGDIAEGYSVSREKKESFPLTVTSAQKNPTAFYLCASSRDSYYEQYFGPGTRLTVT.

This sequence joins TRBV13 and TRBJ1-3; 7 nucleotides agree with TRBD1. The V gene's germline CDR1 is PRHDT and CDR2 FYEKMQ (reference sequence). The CDR3 sequence is 14 residues long. The junction had 2 bases not matched to a gene; V was cut back by 5 bases and J by 1 base. The CDR3 DNA sequence: TGTGCCAGCAGCAACAGGGGTTCTGGAAACACCATATATTTT. Protein sequence: CASSNRGSGNTIYF.

In its sample, this clonotype was seen a few times. The V and J genes are TRBV28 and TRBJ1-5; possibly TRBD1 for D (6 bases). CDR1 is MDHEN and CDR2 is SYDVKM in the germline V gene. Trimming removed 3 bases from V and 1 base from J, with 10 bases in between. This CDR3 contains 15 residues. This CDR3 is CASSFGQGSNQPQHF. The DNA of the CDR3 is TGTGCCAGCAGTTTCGGTCAGGGGAGCAATCAGCCCCAGCATTTT.

This clonotype was observed once. The rearrangement joins TRBV7-9 to TRBJ2-2; D is unclear. There are 14 residues in the CDR3. Germline loops: CDR1 SEHNR, CDR2 FQNEAQ (reference sequence). V dropped 2 bases and J dropped 7 bases, with 11 bases sitting between them. For the CDR3, the DNA is TGTGCCAGCAGCTTAAGCCCAAATGGCGGGGAGCTGTTTTTT. Translation: CASSLSPNGGELFF.

The genes are TRBV12-5 and TRBJ1-1; D ambiguous. The CDR3 has 13 amino acids. The V end lost 7 bases, the J end lost 2 bases, and 11 bases lay between the germline ends. Germline V CDR1 and CDR2: LGHNT, FRNRAP. For the CDR3, the DNA is TGTGCTAGTGCCGCGGGCCCAAACACTGAAGCTTTCTTT. As protein: CASAAGPNTEAFF.

The chain uses TRBV27 and TRBJ1-5; D is uncertain. Looked up from germline, CDR1 is MNHEY and CDR2 is SMNVEV (reference sequence). This CDR3 has 13 residues. The germline V and J ends were trimmed by 6 bases and 5 bases, with 11 bases remaining between them. This CDR3 is CASSNRPYQPQHF. CDR3 DNA sequence: TGTGCCAGCAGCAACCGCCCTTATCAGCCCCAGCATTTT.

The genes are TRBV20-1 and TRBJ2-5, with D unresolved. The germline gives CDR1 DFQATT, CDR2 SNEGSKA (reference sequence). V lost 2 bases and J lost 5, with 3 bases in between. The CDR3 covers 10 residues. CDR3 DNA: TGCAGTGCTAGATCGGAGACCCAGTACTTC. Translating it yields CSARSETQYF.